The entry below describes one T cell receptor beta chain. Its antigen remains unknown. The data were taken from a study of early T cells in non-severe SARS-CoV-2 infection. Overall study: The input, bulk RNA from unsorted whole blood, was sequenced, and chains were unpaired. General observations from the study: A preference for anti-spike CD8 responses marked VDJdb matching, which missed private and CD4 specificities.

The TCR library protocol was used to attach unique molecular identifiers. These identifiers were attached to individual cDNA molecules. TCRdb reprocessed the 5' RACE reads via MiXCR and lists one record per CDR3 protein. The sample contains around 50,000 distinct CDR3 sequences, around a tenth of which appear only once. Germline CDR1 reads LGHDT; CDR2 reads YNNKEL (reference sequence). The germline V and J ends were trimmed by 4 bases and 9 bases, with 19 bases remaining between them. The CDR3 extends over 15 amino acids. The sequence came from an adult who was a healthcare worker with PCR-confirmed SARS-CoV-2 infection or an uninfected control (not recorded which). The V gene is TRBV3-1, the J gene TRBJ2-1; weak D call: TRBD1 (6 bases). Material for sequencing was whole blood. The CDR3 sequence: CASSPSRGLLGEQFF. CDR3 bases: TGTGCCAGCAGCCCCAGCAGGGGCTTGTTGGGTGAGCAGTTCTTC.